This record concerns one T cell receptor beta chain sequence. This sample is part of a study of T cell changes during pregnancy in multiple sclerosis. Germline values: CDR1 SGHAT, CDR2 FQNNGV. J was trimmed by 7 bases and V by 3 bases; bases with no gene match: 3. CDR3 length: 14 amino acids. The table came from immunoSEQ multiplex PCR; TCRdb's copy has only in-frame clones and leaves some out. Here the sample spans fewer than 110,000 clones, roughly 90% being singletons. The chain recombines TRBV11-2 with TRBJ1-6; 7 bases are shared with TRBD1. The specimen was peripheral blood, collected in the third trimester of pregnancy. This clonotype was obtained from a female donor in good health, enrolled as a control in a pregnancy study. CDR3 nucleotide sequence: TGTGCCAGCAGCTTGCCGACAGGGAATTCACCCCTCCACTTT. Translation: CASSLPTGNSPLHF.